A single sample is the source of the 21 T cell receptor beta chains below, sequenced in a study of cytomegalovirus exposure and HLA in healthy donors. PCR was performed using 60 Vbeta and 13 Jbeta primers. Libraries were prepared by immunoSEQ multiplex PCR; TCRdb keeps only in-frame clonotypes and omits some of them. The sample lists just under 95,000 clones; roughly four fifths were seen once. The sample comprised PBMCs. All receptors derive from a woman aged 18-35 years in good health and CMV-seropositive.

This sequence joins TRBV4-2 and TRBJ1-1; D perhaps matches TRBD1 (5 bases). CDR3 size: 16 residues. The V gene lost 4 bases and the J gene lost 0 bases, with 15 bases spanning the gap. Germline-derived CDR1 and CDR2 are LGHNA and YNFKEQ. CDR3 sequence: CASSPLGAAMNTEAFF. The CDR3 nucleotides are TGTGCCAGCAGCCCCTTAGGGGCGGCGATGAACACTGAAGCTTTCTTT.

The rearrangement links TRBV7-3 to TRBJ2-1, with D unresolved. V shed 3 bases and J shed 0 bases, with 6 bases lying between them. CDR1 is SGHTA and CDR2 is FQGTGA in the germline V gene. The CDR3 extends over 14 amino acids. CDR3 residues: CASSLAASYNEQFF. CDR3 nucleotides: TGTGCCAGCAGCTTGGCGGCCTCCTACAATGAGCAGTTCTTC.

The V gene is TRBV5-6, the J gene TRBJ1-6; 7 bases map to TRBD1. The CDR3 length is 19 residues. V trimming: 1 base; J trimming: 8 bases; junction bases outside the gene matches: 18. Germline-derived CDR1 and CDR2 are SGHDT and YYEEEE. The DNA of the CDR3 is TGTGCCAGCAGCTTGTATCGGGTACAGGGGCAACTCCTCCATTCACCCCTCCACTTT. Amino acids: CASSLYRVQGQLLHSPLHF. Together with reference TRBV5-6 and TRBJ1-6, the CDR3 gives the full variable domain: DAGVTQSPTHLIKTRGQQVTLRCSPKSGHDTVSWYQQALGQGPQFIFQYYEEEERQRGNFPDRFSGHQFPNYSSELNVNALLLGDSALYLCASSLYRVQGQLLHSPLHFGNGTRLTVT.

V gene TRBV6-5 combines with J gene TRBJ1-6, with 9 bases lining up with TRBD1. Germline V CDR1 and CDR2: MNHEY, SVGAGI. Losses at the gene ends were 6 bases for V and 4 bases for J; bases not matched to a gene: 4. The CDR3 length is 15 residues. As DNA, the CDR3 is TGTGCCAGCAGAAAACAGGGGGCGTATAATTCACCCCTCCACTTT. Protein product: CASRKQGAYNSPLHF.

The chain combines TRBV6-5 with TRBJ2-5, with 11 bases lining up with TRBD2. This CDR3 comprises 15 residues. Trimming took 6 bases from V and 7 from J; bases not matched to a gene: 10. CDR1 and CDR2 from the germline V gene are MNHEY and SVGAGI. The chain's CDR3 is CASSYGGLAAGTQYF. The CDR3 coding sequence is TGTGCCAGCAGCTATGGGGGACTAGCGGCTGGGACCCAGTACTTC.

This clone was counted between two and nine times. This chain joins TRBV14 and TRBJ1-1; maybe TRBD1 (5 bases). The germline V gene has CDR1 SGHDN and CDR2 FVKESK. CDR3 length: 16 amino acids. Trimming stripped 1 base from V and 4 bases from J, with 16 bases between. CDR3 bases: TGTGCCAGCAGCCAAGCCCCCCTGGGGGGAGCCACTGAAGCTTTCTTT. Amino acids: CASSQAPLGGATEAFF.

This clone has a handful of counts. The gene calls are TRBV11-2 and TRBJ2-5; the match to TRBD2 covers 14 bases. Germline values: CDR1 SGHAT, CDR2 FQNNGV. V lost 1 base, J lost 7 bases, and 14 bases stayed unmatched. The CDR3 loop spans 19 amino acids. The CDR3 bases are TGTGCCAGCAGCTTAGGGTCCCAGAGACTAGCGGGGGGGCCTGGGACCCAGTACTTC. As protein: CASSLGSQRLAGGPGTQYF.

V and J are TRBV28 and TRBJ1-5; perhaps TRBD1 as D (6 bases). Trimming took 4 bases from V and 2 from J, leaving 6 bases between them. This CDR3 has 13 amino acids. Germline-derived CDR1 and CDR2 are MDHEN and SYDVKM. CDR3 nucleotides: TGTGCCAGCAGTTGGGGGCGCAATCAGCCCCAGCATTTT. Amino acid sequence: CASSWGRNQPQHF.

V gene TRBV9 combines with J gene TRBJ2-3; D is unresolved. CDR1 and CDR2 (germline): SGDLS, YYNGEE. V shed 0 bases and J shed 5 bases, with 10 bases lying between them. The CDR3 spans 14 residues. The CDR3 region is CASSVAVSGDTQYF. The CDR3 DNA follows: TGTGCCAGCAGCGTAGCCGTTAGTGGAGATACGCAGTATTTT. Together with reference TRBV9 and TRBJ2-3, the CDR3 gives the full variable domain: DSGVTQTPKHLITATGQRVTLRCSPRSGDLSVYWYQQSLDQGLQFLIQYYNGEERAKGNILERFSAQQFPDLHSELNLSSLELGDSALYFCASSVAVSGDTQYFGPGTRLTVL.

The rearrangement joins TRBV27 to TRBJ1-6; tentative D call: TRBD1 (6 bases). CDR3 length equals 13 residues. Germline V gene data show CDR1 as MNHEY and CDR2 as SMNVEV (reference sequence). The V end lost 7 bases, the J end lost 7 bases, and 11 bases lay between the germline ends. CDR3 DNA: TGTGCCAGCACAATCAGGGGAAATTCACCCCTCCACTTT. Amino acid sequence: CASTIRGNSPLHF.

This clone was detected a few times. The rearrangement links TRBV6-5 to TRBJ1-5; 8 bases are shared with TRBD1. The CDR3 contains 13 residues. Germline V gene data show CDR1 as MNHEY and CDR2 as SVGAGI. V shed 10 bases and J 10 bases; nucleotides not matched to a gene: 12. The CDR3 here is CATQRTGNEPQHF. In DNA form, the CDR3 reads TGTGCCACCCAAAGGACAGGGAACGAACCCCAGCATTTT.

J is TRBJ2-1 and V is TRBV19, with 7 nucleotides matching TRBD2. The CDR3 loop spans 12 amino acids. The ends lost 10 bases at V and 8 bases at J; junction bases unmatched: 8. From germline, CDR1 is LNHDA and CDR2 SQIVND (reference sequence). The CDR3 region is CAIGRGVDEQFF. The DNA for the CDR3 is TGTGCCATAGGACGGGGGGTGGATGAGCAGTTCTTC.

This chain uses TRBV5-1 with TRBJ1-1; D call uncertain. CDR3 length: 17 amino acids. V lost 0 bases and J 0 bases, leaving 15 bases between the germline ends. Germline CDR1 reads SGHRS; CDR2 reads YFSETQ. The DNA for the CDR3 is TGCGCCAGCAGCTTGGTGGGTTATGCGGGGATGAACACTGAAGCTTTCTTT. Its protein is CASSLVGYAGMNTEAFF.

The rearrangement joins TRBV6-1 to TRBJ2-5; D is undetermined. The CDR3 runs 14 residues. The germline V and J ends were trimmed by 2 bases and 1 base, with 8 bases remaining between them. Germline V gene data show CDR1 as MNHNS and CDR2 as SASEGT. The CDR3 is CASSESLAQETQYF. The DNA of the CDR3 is TGTGCCAGCAGTGAATCCCTGGCCCAAGAGACCCAGTACTTC.

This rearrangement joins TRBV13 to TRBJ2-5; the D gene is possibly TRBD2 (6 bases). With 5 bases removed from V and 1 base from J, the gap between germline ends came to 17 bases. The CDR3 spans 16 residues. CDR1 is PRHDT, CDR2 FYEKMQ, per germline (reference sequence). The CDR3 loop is CASSPRGRDFQETQYF. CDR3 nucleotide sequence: TGTGCCAGCAGCCCTCGAGGTAGGGACTTCCAAGAGACCCAGTACTTC.

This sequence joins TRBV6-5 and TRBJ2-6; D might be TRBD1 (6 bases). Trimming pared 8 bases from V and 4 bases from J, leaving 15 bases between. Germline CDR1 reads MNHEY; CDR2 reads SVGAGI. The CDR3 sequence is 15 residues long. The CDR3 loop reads CASRLQGFGANVLTF. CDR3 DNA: TGTGCCAGCCGTTTACAGGGATTCGGGGCCAACGTCCTGACTTTC.

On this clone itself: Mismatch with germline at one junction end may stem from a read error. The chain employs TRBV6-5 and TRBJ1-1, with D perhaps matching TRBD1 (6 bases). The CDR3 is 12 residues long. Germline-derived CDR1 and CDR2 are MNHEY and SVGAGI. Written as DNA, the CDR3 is TGTGCCAGACAGAAGGGGGACCCACGGTCAGGGTTT. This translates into CARQKGDPRSGF.

The CDR3: CASSSTDRVNQPQHF. The CDR3 nucleotides are TGTGCCAGCAGCTCAACCGACAGGGTCAATCAGCCCCAGCATTTT. The gene calls are TRBV5-6 and TRBJ1-5; 7 nucleotides agree with TRBD1. From germline, CDR1 is SGHDT and CDR2 YYEEEE. After removal of 3 bases from V and 3 bases from J, the junction contained 6 bases not matched to a gene. CDR3 size: 15 residues.

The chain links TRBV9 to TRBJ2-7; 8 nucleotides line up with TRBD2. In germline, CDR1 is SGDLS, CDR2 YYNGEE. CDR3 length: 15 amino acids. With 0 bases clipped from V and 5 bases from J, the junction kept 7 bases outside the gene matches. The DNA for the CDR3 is TGTGCCAGCAGCGTAGCCTCGGGGGGGGTTCACGAGCAGTACTTC. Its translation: CASSVASGGVHEQYF.

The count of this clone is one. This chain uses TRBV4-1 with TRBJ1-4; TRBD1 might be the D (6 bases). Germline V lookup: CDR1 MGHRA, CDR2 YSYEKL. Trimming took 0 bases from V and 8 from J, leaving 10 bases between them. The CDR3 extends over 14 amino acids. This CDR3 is CASSQDRGEEKLFF. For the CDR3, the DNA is TGCGCCAGCAGCCAAGACAGGGGAGAAGAAAAACTGTTTTTT.

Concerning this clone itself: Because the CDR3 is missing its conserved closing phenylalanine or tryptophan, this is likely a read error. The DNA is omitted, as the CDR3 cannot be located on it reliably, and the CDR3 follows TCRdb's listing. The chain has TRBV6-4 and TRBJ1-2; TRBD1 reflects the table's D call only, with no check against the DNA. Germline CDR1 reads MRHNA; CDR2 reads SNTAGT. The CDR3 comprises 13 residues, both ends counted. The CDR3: CASRTPRYMATDV.